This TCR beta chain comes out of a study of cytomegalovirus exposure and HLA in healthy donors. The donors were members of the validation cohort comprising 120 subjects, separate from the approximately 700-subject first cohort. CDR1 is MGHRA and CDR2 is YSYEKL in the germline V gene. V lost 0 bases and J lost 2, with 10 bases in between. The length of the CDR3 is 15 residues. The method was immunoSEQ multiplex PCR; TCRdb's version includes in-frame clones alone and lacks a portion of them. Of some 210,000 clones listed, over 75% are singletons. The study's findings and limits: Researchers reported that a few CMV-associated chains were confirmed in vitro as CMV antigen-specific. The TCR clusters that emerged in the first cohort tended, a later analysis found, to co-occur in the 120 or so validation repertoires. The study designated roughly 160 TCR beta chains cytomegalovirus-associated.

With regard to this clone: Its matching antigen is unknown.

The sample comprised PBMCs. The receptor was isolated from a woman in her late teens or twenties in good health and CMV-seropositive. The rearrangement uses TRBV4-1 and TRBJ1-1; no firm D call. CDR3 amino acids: CASSQEQRGNTEAFF. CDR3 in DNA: TGCGCCAGCAGCCAAGAACAACGGGGAAACACTGAAGCTTTCTTT.